A single T cell receptor (beta chain) is shown here with its context. Its specificity is not known. TCRdb recomputed calls from the 5' RACE reads with MiXCR, one row per CDR3 protein. The data hold approximately 700,000 distinct CDR3 sequences, with roughly 20% observed a single time. The sample belongs to a study of identical twins. This CDR3 is 18 amino acids long. Germline V CDR1 and CDR2: SGHDT, YYEEEE. Trimming cost V 1 base and J 2 bases; bases outside gene matches: 6. Study results and caveats: Out-of-frame alpha sequences that twins shared showed excess low generation probability. It was cross-sectional statistical analysis, not following the same donors, that the conclusions relied on.

This same sample was also taken into another study, of T cells expressing NK-cell markers.

The TCR comes from a young woman in good health. The chain combines TRBV5-6 with TRBJ2-3; 14 bases match TRBD2. Sequencing used PBMCs. The CDR3 nucleotides read TGTGCCAGCAGCTTGTGGACTAGCGGGGGGCCATACACAGATACGCAGTATTTT. Protein: CASSLWTSGGPYTDTQYF.